This is a list of T cell receptor beta chains from one sample in a study of response to subunit inactivated influenza vaccine. TCRdb fed the RT-PCR reads into MiXCR, producing one record per CDR3 protein. The sample lists hundreds of thousands of distinct CDR3 sequences, 9.5% to 12% occurring once. The input for sequencing was PBMCs from blood, taken roughly 48 days after vaccination. These receptors all come from a man aged 50 to 59 who received an inactivated influenza vaccine. The CDR3 runs from the conserved cysteine through the conserved F or W. Each record gives: D gene, J gene, clone size, V gene, CDR3 DNA, CDR3 protein. A D gene is named only where the DNA matches it firmly. Size is stated for part of the rows, as once, few or many counts, or as a class when the clone is expanded.

D: .; J: TRBJ2-1; size: .; V: TRBV7-2; DNA: TGTGCCAGCAGCTTAGCCGTAGGCGGTGAGCAGTTCTTC; CDR3: CASSLAVGGEQFF
D: .; J: TRBJ1-5; size: .; V: TRBV3-1; DNA: TGTGCCAGCAGCCAAGATCAAGGGTTGGCGAACAATCAGCCCCAGCATTTT; CDR3: CASSQDQGLANNQPQHF
D: .; J: TRBJ2-5; size: few; V: TRBV29-1; DNA: TGCAGCGGTTCCAGGGGCGTCCAAGAGACCCAGTACTTC; CDR3: CSGSRGVQETQYF
D: TRBD2; J: TRBJ2-2; size: .; V: TRBV10-3; DNA: TGTGCCATCGGGAGGGCTAGCTGGACCGGGGAGCTGTTTTTT; CDR3: CAIGRASWTGELFF
D: .; J: TRBJ2-3; size: .; V: TRBV20-1; DNA: TGCAGTGCTAGTAACCGGTTATCTACCACAGATACGCAGTATTTT; CDR3: CSASNRLSTTDTQYF
D: .; J: TRBJ1-5; size: few; V: TRBV12-3/TRBV12-4; DNA: TGTGCCAGCAGATACCAGGCTTTGGGCCAGCCCCAGCATTTT; CDR3: CASRYQALGQPQHF
D: TRBD2; J: TRBJ2-7; size: .; V: TRBV14; DNA: TGTGCCAGCAGCCAAGGGGGACTAGCGTCGTACGAGCAGTACTTC; CDR3: CASSQGGLASYEQYF
D: TRBD1; J: TRBJ1-5; size: .; V: TRBV12-3/TRBV12-4; DNA: TGTGCCAGCAAGGGGGGAGGGGGCCTGGGCAATCAGCCCCAGCATTTT; CDR3: CASKGGGGLGNQPQHF
D: .; J: TRBJ2-5; size: few; V: TRBV4-2; DNA: TGTGCCAGCAGCAACCTTGGGGAGACCCAGTACTTC; CDR3: CASSNLGETQYF
D: .; J: TRBJ2-2; size: .; V: TRBV12-3/TRBV12-4; DNA: TGTGCCAGCACCCTTAGACAGAACACCGGGGAGCTGTTTTTT; CDR3: CASTLRQNTGELFF
D: .; J: TRBJ2-7; size: many; V: TRBV10-3; DNA: TGTGCCATCAGCTCAGCGAATCCCTACGAGCAGTACTTC; CDR3: CAISSANPYEQYF
D: .; J: TRBJ2-4; size: .; V: TRBV6-5; DNA: TGTGCCAGCAGTTACGACGGGTCGGGGGCCAAAAACATTCAGTACTTC; CDR3: CASSYDGSGAKNIQYF
D: .; J: TRBJ2-5; size: few; V: TRBV20-1; DNA: TGCAGTGCTAAGGGACCCACGAAGCTCGAGACCCAGTACTTC; CDR3: CSAKGPTKLETQYF
D: TRBD2; J: TRBJ2-5; size: many; V: TRBV7-2; DNA: TGTGCCAGCAGCTTCATGGCTAGCGGGAGCAGAGAGACCCAGTACTTC; CDR3: CASSFMASGSRETQYF
D: .; J: TRBJ2-3; size: few; V: TRBV29-1; DNA: TGCAGCGCCCTCGGAGGGGGGGAAGATACGCAGTATTTT; CDR3: CSALGGGEDTQYF
D: .; J: TRBJ1-5; size: .; V: TRBV20-1; DNA: TGCAGTGCTAGACCGGGACAAGGAAATCAGCCCCAGCATTTT; CDR3: CSARPGQGNQPQHF
D: .; J: TRBJ2-1; size: few; V: TRBV20-1; DNA: TGCAGTGCTCACCCCGGGAGTACGCATGAGCAGTTCTTC; CDR3: CSAHPGSTHEQFF
D: .; J: TRBJ2-2; size: few; V: TRBV4-2; DNA: TGTGCCAGCAGCCAAGAATCGGGGGGCATAAACACCGGGGAGCTGTTTTTT; CDR3: CASSQESGGINTGELFF
D: TRBD2; J: TRBJ2-1; size: many; V: TRBV5-1; DNA: TGCGCCAGCAGCACGGGGACTAGCGGGAGGGCCTACTCCTACAATGAGCAGTTCTTC; CDR3: CASSTGTSGRAYSYNEQFF
D: .; J: TRBJ2-3; size: few; V: TRBV27; DNA: TGTGCCAGCAGACTTAGTCATGGGTCGACGCAGTATTTT; CDR3: CASRLSHGSTQYF
D: .; J: TRBJ1-2; size: .; V: TRBV5-1; DNA: TGCGCCAGCAGCACCGGAAGGGGCGCGCACTATGGCTACACCTTC; CDR3: CASSTGRGAHYGYTF
D: .; J: TRBJ1-2; size: few; V: TRBV28; DNA: TGTGCCAGCAGTAACTTTCCGTCCCACTATGGCTACACCTTC; CDR3: CASSNFPSHYGYTF
D: TRBD1; J: TRBJ2-2; size: many; V: TRBV10-3; DNA: TGTGCCATCAGTCAGACAGGGGTTGTTTCCGGGGAGCTGTTTTTT; CDR3: CAISQTGVVSGELFF
D: .; J: TRBJ2-1; size: many; V: TRBV12-3/TRBV12-4; DNA: TGTGCCAGCAGCCTCCAGGGCAGGGTCGTCAACAATGAGCAGTTCTTC; CDR3: CASSLQGRVVNNEQFF
D: .; J: TRBJ2-3; size: .; V: TRBV10-3; DNA: TGTGCCATCAGTGAACCAGCGGGCACAGATACGCAGTATTTT; CDR3: CAISEPAGTDTQYF
D: .; J: TRBJ1-3; size: .; V: TRBV7-6; DNA: TGTGCCAGCAGCCCCGGTGCAGGGACGGGAAACACCATATATTTT; CDR3: CASSPGAGTGNTIYF
D: .; J: TRBJ2-6; size: .; V: TRBV28; DNA: TGTGCCAGCCGTCTCGGGGCCAACGTCCTGACTTTC; CDR3: CASRLGANVLTF
D: TRBD2; J: TRBJ2-1; size: many; V: TRBV20-1; DNA: TGCAGTGCTAGAGACACGGGACTAGCGGGATACAATGAGCAGTTCTTC; CDR3: CSARDTGLAGYNEQFF
D: .; J: TRBJ2-5; size: few; V: TRBV7-9; DNA: TGTGCCAGCAGCCCTAGTCGGCGACAAGAGACCCAGTACTTC; CDR3: CASSPSRRQETQYF
D: TRBD2; J: TRBJ2-7; size: many; V: TRBV3-1; DNA: TGTGCCAGCAGCCAGAGCCTAGCGGGAGCTCGCGAGCAGTACTTC; CDR3: CASSQSLAGAREQYF
D: .; J: TRBJ2-7; size: many; V: TRBV20-1; DNA: TGCAGTGCCACAAGGAGGGGGGGGTTTTCCTCCTACGAGCAGTACTTC; CDR3: CSATRRGGFSSYEQYF
D: TRBD1; J: TRBJ1-1; size: many; V: TRBV12-3/TRBV12-4; DNA: TGTGCCAGCGTCCGGACAGGGGGCGCGGGCACTGAAGCTTTCTTT; CDR3: CASVRTGGAGTEAFF
D: .; J: TRBJ2-2; size: .; V: TRBV5-1; DNA: TGCGCCAGCAGCTCGGACAGGGAGGGAACCGGGGAGCTGTTTTTT; CDR3: CASSSDREGTGELFF
D: .; J: TRBJ2-5; size: .; V: TRBV29-1; DNA: TGCAGCGTTGAGGGGGCCTCCGAAGGGACCCAGTACTTC; CDR3: CSVEGASEGTQYF
D: .; J: TRBJ2-7; size: many; V: TRBV20-1; DNA: TGCAGTGCTGTCGAAGGGTTCTACGAGCAGTACTTC; CDR3: CSAVEGFYEQYF
D: TRBD1; J: TRBJ2-3; size: few; V: TRBV7-9; DNA: TGTGCCAGCAGCTCAACCGGGACAGTAAGCACAGATACGCAGTATTTT; CDR3: CASSSTGTVSTDTQYF
D: .; J: TRBJ1-2; size: .; V: TRBV20-1; DNA: TGCAGTGCTAGAGTAAGGGGGGACTATGGCTACACCTTC; CDR3: CSARVRGDYGYTF
D: .; J: TRBJ2-5; size: few; V: TRBV7-3; DNA: TGTGCCAGCAGCTTAACGGGCTCTGTACAGACCCAGTACTTC; CDR3: CASSLTGSVQTQYF
D: .; J: TRBJ1-2; size: few; V: TRBV5-6; DNA: TGTGCCAGCAGCTTGGATGGCAGGGGCTATGGCTACACCTTC; CDR3: CASSLDGRGYGYTF
D: TRBD2; J: TRBJ2-1; size: many; V: TRBV5-1; DNA: TGCGCCAGCAGCTGGGGAACTAGCGGGAGATCCTACAATGAGCAGTTCTTC; CDR3: CASSWGTSGRSYNEQFF
D: .; J: TRBJ1-5; size: few; V: TRBV6-5; DNA: TGTGCCAGCAGTTACTCGACGGCCAATCAGCCCCAGCATTTT; CDR3: CASSYSTANQPQHF
D: .; J: TRBJ1-4; size: many; V: TRBV4-2; DNA: TGTGCCAGCAGCCAGCAGGCCGAAAAACTGTTTTTT; CDR3: CASSQQAEKLFF
D: .; J: TRBJ1-1; size: .; V: TRBV6-1; DNA: TGTGCCAGCATACAGCACATGAACACTGAAGCTTTCTTT; CDR3: CASIQHMNTEAFF
D: .; J: TRBJ2-1; size: few; V: TRBV2; DNA: TGTGCCAGCAGTGTCGACAGGCTCCTAACTTACAATGAGCAGTTCTTC; CDR3: CASSVDRLLTYNEQFF
D: .; J: TRBJ1-1; size: many; V: TRBV24-1; DNA: TGTGCCACCAGTGACTCGACCGTGTCGGGGGGGGAGGCCACTGAAGCTTTCTTT; CDR3: CATSDSTVSGGEATEAFF
D: TRBD1; J: TRBJ2-5; size: few; V: TRBV11-2; DNA: TGTGCCAGCAGCTTAGTGGGGGTCGGGACAGGCTTCTCGGAGACCCAGTACTTC; CDR3: CASSLVGVGTGFSETQYF
D: .; J: TRBJ2-1; size: .; V: TRBV12-3/TRBV12-4; DNA: TGTGCCAGCAGTTTGCGGGAACGTAATGAGCAGTTCTTC; CDR3: CASSLRERNEQFF
D: TRBD1; J: TRBJ2-5; size: few; V: TRBV7-8; DNA: TGTGCCAGCAGCTTGAGAAACAGGGGGACGGGGTTAGAGACCCAGTACTTC; CDR3: CASSLRNRGTGLETQYF
D: TRBD2; J: TRBJ2-1; size: few; V: TRBV6-2/TRBV6-3; DNA: TGTGCCAGCACTAGACGGGGACTAGCGGGATTGGTATCCTACAATGAGCAGTTCTTC; CDR3: CASTRRGLAGLVSYNEQFF
D: .; J: TRBJ2-2; size: .; V: TRBV18; DNA: TGTGCCAGCTCACCACCGTCGCAGGGGGGATCCGGGGAGCTGTTTTTT; CDR3: CASSPPSQGGSGELFF